By share of the sample, the clone carrying this T cell receptor beta chain is medium-sized. Germline lookup yields CDR1 MNHEY and CDR2 SMNVEV (reference sequence). CDR3 length: 12 amino acids. The ends were cut back, 2 bases at V and 6 bases at J, with 8 bases in the middle. This sample is part of a study of metastatic and nonmetastatic thyroid tumors. Patients had received no treatment of any kind before thyroid surgery. With MiXCR, TCRdb reprocessed the PCR reads. The sample has tens of thousands of clones; about a sixth are singletons. Sequencing was done on a sample of blood. The genes are TRBV27 and TRBJ2-7; D remains unclear. The TCR originated in a female donor with papillary thyroid cancer or a benign thyroid nodule (not recorded which). Some clones in this sample may be carry-over from other donors' samples. The CDR3 DNA reads as TGTGCCAGCAGTTTACTGGGTCGCGAGCAGTACTTC. It is translated as CASSLLGREQYF.